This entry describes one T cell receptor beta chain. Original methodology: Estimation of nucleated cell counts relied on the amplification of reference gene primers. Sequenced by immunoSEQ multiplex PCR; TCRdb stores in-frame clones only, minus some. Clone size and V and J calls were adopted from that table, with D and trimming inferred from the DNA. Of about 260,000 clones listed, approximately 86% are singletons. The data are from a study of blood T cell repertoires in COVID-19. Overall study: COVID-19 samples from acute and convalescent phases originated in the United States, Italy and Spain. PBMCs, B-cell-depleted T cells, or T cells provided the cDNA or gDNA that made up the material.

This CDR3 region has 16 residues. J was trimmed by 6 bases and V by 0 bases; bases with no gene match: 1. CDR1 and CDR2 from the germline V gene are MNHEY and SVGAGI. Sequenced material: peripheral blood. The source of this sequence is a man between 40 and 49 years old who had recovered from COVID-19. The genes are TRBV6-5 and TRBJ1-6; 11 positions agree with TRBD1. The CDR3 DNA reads TGTGCCAGCAGTTACTCAGGGACAGGGGGTAATTCACCCCTCCACTTT. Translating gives CASSYSGTGGNSPLHF.